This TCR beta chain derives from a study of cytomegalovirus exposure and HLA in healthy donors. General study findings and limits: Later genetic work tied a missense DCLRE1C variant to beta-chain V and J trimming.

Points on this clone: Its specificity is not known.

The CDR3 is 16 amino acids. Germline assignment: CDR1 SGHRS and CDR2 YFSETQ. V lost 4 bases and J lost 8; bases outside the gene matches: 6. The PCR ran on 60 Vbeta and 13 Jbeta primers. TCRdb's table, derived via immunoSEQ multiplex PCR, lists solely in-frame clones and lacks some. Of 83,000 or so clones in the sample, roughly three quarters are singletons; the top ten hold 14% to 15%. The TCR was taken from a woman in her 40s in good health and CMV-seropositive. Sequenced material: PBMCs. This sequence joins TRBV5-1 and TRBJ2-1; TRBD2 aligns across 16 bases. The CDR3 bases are TGCGCCAGCAGCGCCGGGACTAGCGGGGGGGTGGATGAGCAGTTCTTC. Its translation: CASSAGTSGGVDEQFF.